This T cell receptor (beta chain) was sequenced during a study of cytomegalovirus exposure and HLA in healthy donors (dated by TCRdb to about 2017). With respect to the entire study: An earlier analysis of more than 550 of the donors reported 276 Gb of sequence data and around 120 million unique TCR beta sequences obtained from around 180 million T cells. Genome-wide SNP genotypes for about three fifths of the roughly 670 donors were used in a later genetic analysis, which treated that subset as a discovery cohort. All discovery cohort repertoires had been generated on a single sequencing platform. Rather than using new phenotypic data, the later analysis identified candidate immune exposures from TCR beta sequences and from how often those sequences occurred across donors. The number of donors typed differed by locus, with roughly 620-630 for A, B, C, DRB1 and DQB1, around 560 for DQA1, some 570 for DPA1, and around 460 for DPB1. Because of strong linkage in the cohort, roughly 5 DR-DQ haplotypes were treated as single units for association and clustering. The study profiled the T cell repertoires of under 700 subjects by immunosequencing and related them to cytomegalovirus serostatus. Among the approximately 420 genotyped donors, about 85% belonged to the genetic ancestry cluster associated with self-reported Caucasian donors. To predict cytomegalovirus infection status, the study brought together high-throughput TCR immunosequencing, statistical association of individual TCRs with disease status, and machine learning. The study aimed to test whether cataloging public T cell receptors could reveal signatures of past pathogen exposure. HLA typing covered class I and class II loci at four-digit resolution. A later analysis re-examined previously published TCR beta repertoires from hundreds of donors and added high-resolution HLA genotyping to investigate patterns of TCR occurrence. An early release that covered several hundred HLA-typed donors contained about 290 gigabases of sequencing data and some 87 million unique TCR sequences. An earlier analysis of some 500 of the donors applied high-throughput TCR beta sequencing to assess whether each TCR beta V gene segment acted as functional or pseudogenic. Among some 400 genotyped donors of the cohort, an average of around 220,000 unique TCR beta nucleotide sequences was sequenced per donor, of which 15% to 20% were non-productive. Donor age, sex, ethnicity and CMV serostatus were compiled alongside the repertoire data. In addition to the first cohort of around 670 subjects, a separate validation cohort of under 150 different subjects was used.

The cohort was made up of 500 to 800 healthy bone marrow donors. All cohort members were sampled while nominally healthy, although unrecorded immune exposures were likely present. The donor was CMV seronegative and was included in the group of around 320 seronegative cohort members. A peripheral blood sample was provided by each donor, and peripheral blood mononuclear cells were used for TCR beta sequencing. Genomic DNA was extracted from the blood cell samples with the Qiagen DNeasy Blood Extraction Kit. Study-wide conclusions, independent of this receptor: Some IMGT-functional V segments, including TRBV6-2 and TRBV6-3, could not be told apart with the 87-base-pair reads, so those segments were excluded. Cytomegalovirus status was reported to be diagnosed by the classifier with high specificity and sensitivity in both the original and validation cohorts. A later analysis found that TCR association rates varied across HLA loci, with DRB1 alleles showing the most associated TCRs and HLA-C alleles the fewest. Correlated functional status among segregating V segments might be attributable to linkage disequilibrium, but an unknown experimental factor could not be ruled out. In a later analysis, 16,951 TCR beta sequences were associated with specific HLA alleles at a false discovery rate of 0.05. A cluster of highly shared sequence variants was judged likely to represent a technical artifact of the sequencing pipeline. A further reported finding was that TCR beta sequences accurately predicted the HLA-A and HLA-B alleles for most subjects in the first cohort. According to the authors, the approach could potentially be generalized to other disease states and immunological phenotypes. According to a later analysis, parvovirus B19, influenza, CMV and Epstein-Barr virus appeared linked to several top co-occurrence clusters. In a later analysis, most CMV-associated TCR beta chains were found to appear HLA-restricted, with HLA associations seemingly driven largely by CMV exposure. In the study, 164 TCR beta chains were listed as associated with cytomegalovirus. In an earlier analysis of some 500 of the donors, most TCR beta V segments appeared in productive rearrangements about 90% or about 30% of the time, broadly matching IMGT annotations. Sequencing depth was assumed to be roughly uniform across donors in the presence/absence analyses, though that assumption may not hold. When HLA alleles, especially DR and DQ, strongly co-occurred, TCR associations were difficult to assign to individual alleles. In a later genetic analysis, a missense DCLRE1C variant was associated with V-gene and J-gene trimming of TCR beta chains, and the association was replicated in an independent cohort. A later genetic analysis reported fewer N-insertions in productive TCRs among donors in an Asian-associated ancestry cluster than the roughly 690-donor mean. In vitro tests confirmed that three of the cytomegalovirus-associated TCR beta chains recognize cytomegalovirus antigens. Most TCR sequences were seen in very few donors, while some public TCRs were found in many individuals. In this cohort, only TCR beta chains were sequenced, and detectable features were limited by the absence of alpha or paired-chain data. The only immune exposure information available for the cohort was CMV serostatus. Because HLA typing was missing for some donors at each locus, association tests included only the typed subset. Because counts were too low, around 18 rarely observed V segments, including chromosome 9 orphons, were left out of the earlier analysis of roughly 600 of the donors. In a later analysis, HLA-associated TCR beta chains were found to be more clonally expanded and to have lower generation probabilities than equally common non-associated chains.

Receptor libraries were prepared by the immunoSEQ multiplex PCR assay. For the multiplex PCR, a mixture combining 60 forward primers for TCR Vbeta segments and 13 reverse primers for TCR Jbeta segments was used. The CDR3 region of rearranged TCR beta genes was amplified from genomic DNA with a multiplex PCR assay. The Illumina HiSeq System was used to sequence the amplified TCR beta libraries as 87-base-pair reads. In the authors' own workflow: A later analysis tallied some 79 million unique TCR beta chains across the 640 or so repertoires, and some 10 million of those chains were shared by two or more donors. To remove PCR and sequencing errors, raw reads were error-corrected and collapsed into unique sequences using a nearest-neighbor algorithm that merged closely related sequences. V, D and J gene segments were assigned by aligning CDR3 sequences to IMGT reference sequences. Each retained sequence needed at least a six-nucleotide match to both a V gene segment and a J gene segment. Rearrangements were called productive when the CDR3 lacked stop codons and stayed in frame with V and J; all others were non-productive. CDR3 was defined by IMGT convention, running from the second conserved V-encoded cysteine to the conserved J-encoded phenylalanine. Sequences without an unambiguous match to a single V gene segment were excluded from the earlier analysis of 450 to 650 of the donors. An earlier analysis of about 590 of the donors classified V segments as functional when productive rearrangements were above 56.7% and as segregating when the standard deviation between donors was above 5%. A statistical classification framework was built to diagnose cytomegalovirus status from the catalog of TCR beta chain sequences. In a later analysis, TCR nucleotide sequences were compared against IMGT/GENE-DB human TR gene sequences so that V and J genes could be assigned. The TCRdist pipeline was used in a later analysis to assign CDR3 sequences and most-parsimonious VDJ recombination scenarios. A later analysis defined each TCR beta chain by its CDR3 amino acid sequence plus V-gene family, and excluded reads lacking a unique V-gene family. As a way to deal with suspected cross-contamination and a sequencing artifact, a later analysis dropped 450 to 600 nucleotide sequences that were highly shared and had low generation probability. In a later analysis, a clonal expansion index was calculated for each public chain from normalized within-repertoire ranks of inferred template counts. Generation probabilities in a later analysis came from a VDJ recombination model fitted to out-of-frame rearrangements, and those results were checked against IGoR. In a later analysis, hypergeometric tests were used to score TCR-TCR, TCR-HLA and TCR-CMV co-occurrence, with a repertoire-size bias correction applied to TCR pairs. To estimate false discovery rates, a later analysis permuted the HLA or CMV assignments 20 times. A later analysis grouped co-occurring TCRs with DBSCAN, adding TCRdist sequence similarity when clustering within HLA-allele-positive subsets. Repertoires with fewer than 30,000 or more than 120,000 public chains were left out of co-occurrence clustering, as were a handful of repertoires with anomalous nucleotide sharing. The clones in this table, taken by TCRdb from immuneACCESS, are in-frame only. Not every clone is retained; where verified, under half of the shortfall comes from an unresolved V gene, and the cause of the rest is unknown. V, J and clone size are taken as reported in that table, and D and trimming were inferred from the DNA itself. This sample gives about 200,000 clones in total; over 65% of them show up just once. 1.5% to 2% of the sample is in the top ten clones.

Including the terminal cysteine and phenylalanine, the CDR3 comprises 14 residues. Only the CDR3 portion is preserved as DNA: 42 bases, with reading frame beginning at the first base. Unmatched junction bases come to 9, with V trimmed by 11 bases and J by 8 bases. Via the germline V gene (reference sequence), CDR1 is SEHNR and CDR2 FQNEAQ. Note on this clone: Its specific antigen is unknown. No base-level quality is on record; no much larger clone is a single base apart.

Sequencing input: PBMCs. This sequence originates from a woman under 40 in good health and CMV-seronegative. The rearrangement joined TRBV7-9 to TRBJ2-1; 13 junctional bases match TRBD2. The nucleotide sequence reads as follows: TGTGCCGGAAGAGGACTAGCGGGAGCGGATGAGCAGTTCTTC. It encodes CAGRGLAGADEQFF.